This T cell receptor (beta chain) was obtained from a study of immune reconstitution after stem cell transplant in scleroderma. TCRdb itself ran the RT-PCR reads through MiXCR, one entry per CDR3 protein. Here the sample spans 3,500 to 4,000 distinct CDR3 sequences, roughly 5.7% being singletons. This clonotype is deemed medium-sized. The germline V and J ends were trimmed by 7 bases and 5 bases, with 17 bases remaining between them. Germline CDR1 is SNHLY and CDR2 is FYNNEI. The CDR3 runs 15 residues. The receptor was isolated from a female donor with systemic sclerosis. This chain uses TRBV2 with TRBJ1-4, with D unclear. Sample collection occurred before or after autologous hematopoietic stem cell transplantation (not recorded which). CDR3 loop: CASKEEERLNEKLFF. CDR3 nucleotide sequence: TGTGCCAGCAAGGAGGAGGAGAGGTTAAATGAAAAACTGTTTTTT. Together with reference TRBV2 and TRBJ1-4, the CDR3 gives the full variable domain: EPEVTQTPSHQVTQMGQEVILRCVPISNHLYFYWYRQILGQKVEFLVSFYNNEISEKSEIFDDQFSVERPDGSNFTLKIRSTKLEDSAMYFCASKEEERLNEKLFFGSGTQLSVL.